The 28 T cell receptor beta chains below were found in one sample sequenced in a study of CD8+CD57+ T cells in acquired aplastic anemia. It was genomic DNA that served as the template for profiling TCR beta VDJ and CDR3. TCRdb fed the reads into MiXCR, producing one record per CDR3 protein. The table includes over 150,000 distinct CDR3 sequences, 35% to 55% detected once. Sequenced input: sorted CD4+, CD8+, or CD8+CD57+ T cells (not recorded which) from PBMCs. Receptor source: a human donor in good health.

At least ten counts were recorded for this clonotype. The chain carries TRBV7-2 and TRBJ2-7; 7 nucleotides line up with TRBD1. The CDR3 loop spans 15 amino acids. V was clipped by 5 bases and J by 2 bases; unmatched bases: 9. Germline V lookup: CDR1 SGHTA, CDR2 FQGNSA. The CDR3 coding sequence is TGTGCCAGCAGCAGGGGACAGCAACTGGCCTACGAGCAGTACTTC. Translated: CASSRGQQLAYEQYF.

The chain's CDR3 is CASSLPYNEQFF. The DNA for the CDR3 is TGTGCCAGCAGTTTGCCGTACAATGAGCAGTTCTTC. V gene TRBV28 combines with J gene TRBJ2-1, with unresolved D. Germline loops: CDR1 MDHEN, CDR2 SYDVKM. With 3 bases removed from V and 4 bases from J, the gap between germline ends came to 4 bases. The CDR3 length is 12 residues.

CDR3 sequence reads: CASPKGTGGREDTEAFF. CDR3 sequence (DNA): TGCGCCAGCCCCAAAGGGACAGGGGGAAGGGAAGACACTGAAGCTTTCTTT. V gene TRBV10-1 combines with J gene TRBJ1-1; 11 bases are a match to TRBD1. V dropped 8 bases and J dropped 3; count of bases not matched to a gene: 14. The CDR3 length is 17 residues. Germline values: CDR1 WNHNN, CDR2 SYGVQD (reference sequence).

In its sample, this clonotype was seen many times. The rearrangement links TRBV7-9 to TRBJ2-3, with 7 bases fitting TRBD1. Looked up from germline, CDR1 is SEHNR and CDR2 is FQNEAQ (reference sequence). With V trimmed by 6 bases and J by 1 base, 4 bases remained unmatched. The length of the CDR3 is 14 residues. The CDR3 loop is CASRFTGGTDTQYF. The CDR3 DNA reads as TGTGCCAGCAGATTTACAGGGGGCACAGATACGCAGTATTTT.

This chain connects TRBV6-1 to TRBJ1-1; D unresolved. This CDR3 has 14 amino acids. Trimming removed 5 bases from V and 0 bases from J, with 10 bases in between. CDR1 is MNHNS and CDR2 is SASEGT in the germline V gene. CDR3 amino acids: CASSIGVLNTEAFF. CDR3 DNA: TGTGCCAGCAGTATCGGGGTTTTGAACACTGAAGCTTTCTTT.

The rearrangement uses TRBV24-1 and TRBJ2-1, with 8 nucleotides matching TRBD2. Trimming removed 7 bases from V and 4 bases from J; junction bases left unmatched: 11. The CDR3 extends over 16 amino acids. The V gene's germline CDR1 is KGHDR and CDR2 SFDVKD. For the CDR3, the DNA is TGTGCCACCAGCCCTACTAGGAGCGGGGGTTACAATGAGCAGTTCTTC. As protein: CATSPTRSGGYNEQFF.

The V and J genes are TRBV6-5 and TRBJ2-3; 11 bases agree with TRBD1. V shed 2 bases and J 3 bases; nucleotides not matched to a gene: 4. Germline V gene sequence: CDR1 MNHEY, CDR2 SVGAGI. This CDR3 is 16 amino acids long. CDR3 amino acids: CASSYVRDRGTDTQYF. CDR3 nucleotides: TGTGCCAGCAGTTACGTTCGGGACAGGGGGACAGATACGCAGTATTTT.

The chain couples TRBV29-1 to TRBJ1-2; D call uncertain. V lost 7 bases and J 0 bases, leaving 9 bases between the germline ends. The CDR3 totals 12 residues. The germline CDR1 and CDR2 sequences are SQVTM and ANQGSEA. This CDR3 reads CSAWTSNYGYTF. The CDR3 DNA follows: TGCAGCGCCTGGACGTCTAACTATGGCTACACCTTC.

As for this clonotype: A single base separates this from a much larger clone, so it may be a read error. The rearrangement joins TRBV10-2 to TRBJ2-7; 9 bases fit TRBD1. This CDR3 contains 14 residues. Per germline, CDR1 WSHSY and CDR2 SAAADI. The CDR3 sequence is CASSFGTGLHEQYF. The CDR3 nucleotides read TGTGCCAGCAGTTTTGGGACAGGGCTGCACGAGCAGTACTTC.

V is TRBV4-2 and J is TRBJ2-1; TRBD2 aligns across 8 bases. Germline V gene lookup returns CDR1 LGHNA and CDR2 YNFKEQ. The ends lost 1 base at V and 6 bases at J; junction bases unmatched: 8. The CDR3 is 16 residues long. The CDR3: CASSQVSGGLSNEQFF. CDR3 nucleotide sequence: TGTGCCAGCAGCCAAGTCAGCGGGGGTCTTAGCAATGAGCAGTTCTTC.

In its sample, this clonotype was seen once. The V and J genes are TRBV19 and TRBJ2-7, with TRBD2 matching over 11 bases. There are 16 residues in the CDR3. Germline loops: CDR1 LNHDA, CDR2 SQIVND (reference sequence). V lost 5 bases to trimming and J lost 2 bases; unmatched junction nucleotides: 8. The DNA for the CDR3 is TGTGCCAGTAGTTTCGAGCTAGCGGGAGGTACCTACGAGCAGTACTTC. Its translation is CASSFELAGGTYEQYF.

This clonotype was detected many times. This CDR3 reads CSAISLDTGELFF. The CDR3 coding sequence is TGCAGTGCTATTAGTCTAGACACCGGGGAGCTGTTTTTT. The J gene is TRBJ2-2, the V gene TRBV20-1; D gene uncertain. CDR1 is DFQATT, CDR2 SNEGSKA, per germline (reference sequence). V gave up 4 bases and J gave up 3 bases, with 9 bases separating them. The CDR3 is made up of 13 amino acids.

The chain uses TRBV11-2 and TRBJ2-3; 12 bases map to TRBD1. CDR1 and CDR2 from the germline V gene are SGHAT and FQNNGV. There are 18 residues in the CDR3. Trimming took 4 bases from V and 1 from J; bases not matched to a gene: 9. The CDR3 nucleotides are TGTGCCAGCAGCTACCGGGACAGGGGGCGCAGAGGCACAGATACGCAGTATTTT. This encodes CASSYRDRGRRGTDTQYF.

This clonotype was recorded at least ten times. The V and J genes are TRBV7-2 and TRBJ1-5; D might be TRBD1 (5 bases). Trimming pared 7 bases from V and 5 bases from J, leaving 15 bases between. The CDR3 extends over 14 amino acids. Looked up from germline, CDR1 is SGHTA and CDR2 is FQGNSA. CDR3 sequence reads: CASTILGGDQPQHF. DNA for the CDR3: TGTGCCAGCACCATCCTGGGGGGTGATCAGCCCCAGCATTTT.

The chain is built from TRBV7-2 and TRBJ1-5, with a weak D call TRBD1 (5 bases). The CDR3 loop spans 13 amino acids. Trimming took off 8 bases at V and 8 bases at J, with 16 bases between the two ends. Germline loops: CDR1 SGHTA, CDR2 FQGNSA. CDR3 in amino acids: CASSRQAGEPQHF. CDR3 sequence (DNA): TGTGCCAGCTCTCGGCAGGCGGGGGAGCCCCAGCATTTT.

Only a few counts were recorded for this clonotype. The chain links TRBV25-1 to TRBJ2-3, with D unclear. This CDR3 has 13 amino acids. Deletions cut 2 bases from V and 0 bases from J, with 3 bases between. Germline lookup yields CDR1 MGHDK and CDR2 SYGVNS. The CDR3, as DNA: TGTGCCAGCAGTGAACCTAGCACAGATACGCAGTATTTT. Encoded protein: CASSEPSTDTQYF.

J is TRBJ1-5 and V is TRBV5-1; D is unresolved. Trimming pared 6 bases from V and 3 bases from J, leaving 7 bases between. The germline CDR1 and CDR2 sequences are SGHRS and YFSETQ. The CDR3 covers 12 residues. The CDR3 is CASIRFNQPQHF. CDR3 sequence (DNA): TGCGCCAGCATCAGATTCAATCAGCCCCAGCATTTT.

This clonotype was recorded at least ten times. The chain employs TRBV7-3 and TRBJ2-1, with 8 bases fitting TRBD2. In germline, CDR1 is SGHTA, CDR2 FQGTGA. V gave up 5 bases and J gave up 9 bases; unmatched junction bases: 9. The CDR3 extends over 14 amino acids. The CDR3 nucleotides read TGTGCCAGCAGCCATTCCGGGACTAGACGTGAGCAGTTCTTC. The encoded protein is CASSHSGTRREQFF.

The rearrangement links TRBV24-1 to TRBJ1-1, with 7 bases matching TRBD1. Unmatched junction bases numbered 1, after V lost 3 bases and J lost 4 bases. The germline CDR1 and CDR2 sequences are KGHDR and SFDVKD. This CDR3 has 13 amino acids. CDR3 residues: CATSDPGGTEAFF. CDR3 DNA sequence: TGTGCCACCAGTGATCCAGGGGGCACTGAAGCTTTCTTT.

This clonotype has at least ten counts. The chain couples TRBV18 to TRBJ1-1, with D maybe TRBD1 (5 bases). The germline V gene has CDR1 KGHSH and CDR2 LQKENI. Trimming took off 3 bases at V and 3 bases at J, with 8 bases between the two ends. The CDR3 totals 13 residues. The DNA of the CDR3 is TGTGCCAGCTCACCGGGACGGTACACTGAAGCTTTCTTT. It translates to CASSPGRYTEAFF.

About this clonotype: A much larger clonotype is one base distant, so this may be a read error. This chain joins TRBV19 and TRBJ2-7; possibly TRBD1 for D (6 bases). V was shortened by 6 bases and J by 12 bases, with 21 bases between the two germline ends. This CDR3 contains 13 residues. Germline V gene data show CDR1 as LNHDA and CDR2 as SQIVND (reference sequence). Here the CDR3 reads CASRQRGQSRLYF. In DNA form, the CDR3 reads TGTGCCAGTAGGCAAAGAGGACAGTCTCGGCTGTACTTC.

In its sample, this clonotype was seen many times. The V gene is TRBV11-1, the J gene TRBJ1-3; 8 nucleotides line up with TRBD1. V was pared by 3 bases and J by 0 bases, with 13 bases of the junction left unmatched. In germline, CDR1 is SGHAT, CDR2 FQDESV (reference sequence). CDR3 size: 19 residues. The CDR3 DNA reads as TGTGCCAGCAGCTTGCCGAGGCGACAGGGGCAGAGCTCTGGAAACACCATATATTTT. Protein product: CASSLPRRQGQSSGNTIYF.

This clonotype was observed many times. V is TRBV19 and J is TRBJ2-7; D might be TRBD1 (5 bases). This CDR3 has 14 residues. Germline V lookup: CDR1 LNHDA, CDR2 SQIVND (reference sequence). Deletions cut 1 base from V and 5 bases from J, with 12 bases between. The chain's CDR3 is CASSIGTGNHEQYF. As DNA, the CDR3 is TGTGCCAGTAGTATAGGTACAGGAAATCACGAGCAGTACTTC.

This clonotype has a count of ten or more. The rearrangement uses TRBV6-2 or TRBV6-3 and TRBJ1-1; maybe TRBD1 (6 bases). The V gene lost 4 bases and the J gene lost 5 bases, with 20 bases spanning the gap. CDR1 is MNHEY and CDR2 is SVGEGT in the germline V gene. The CDR3 covers 16 residues. CDR3 loop: CASSWPHFRGDTEAFF. The CDR3 bases are TGTGCCAGCAGTTGGCCCCACTTCAGGGGTGATACTGAAGCTTTCTTT.

V usage is TRBV5-1 and J usage is TRBJ1-2; no reliable D call. Trimming pared 3 bases from V and 1 base from J, leaving 4 bases between. In germline, CDR1 is SGHRS, CDR2 YFSETQ. The CDR3 runs 12 residues. The DNA of the CDR3 is TGCGCCAGCAGCTACCTTAACTATGGCTACACCTTC. It codes for CASSYLNYGYTF. Together with reference TRBV5-1 and TRBJ1-2, the CDR3 gives the full variable domain: KAGVTQTPRYLIKTRGQQVTLSCSPISGHRSVSWYQQTPGQGLQFLFEYFSETQRNKGNFPGRFSGRQFSNSRSEMNVSTLELGDSALYLCASSYLNYGYTFGSGTRLTVV.

V and J are TRBV24-1 and TRBJ2-1; 8 bases map to TRBD2. CDR3 length equals 13 residues. The V segment lost 2 bases and the J segment 10 bases; nucleotides outside the gene matches: 3. CDR1 is KGHDR, CDR2 SFDVKD, per germline. This CDR3 reads CATSDYSGVEQFF. CDR3 nucleotide sequence: TGTGCCACCAGTGATTATAGCGGGGTCGAGCAGTTCTTC.

This chain joins TRBV12-3 or TRBV12-4 and TRBJ2-3, with D unclear. The CDR3 contains 16 residues. V was shortened by 3 bases and J by 0 bases, with 13 bases between the two germline ends. For the CDR3, the DNA is TGTGCCAGCAGTTTTTCTCTTCGCTTTAGCACAGATACGCAGTATTTT. It is translated as CASSFSLRFSTDTQYF.

This clonotype has a count of ten or more. As DNA, the CDR3 is TGTGCCAGCAGCGTAGGGGCGGGAGGGGAAGAGACCCAGTACTTC. Protein product: CASSVGAGGEETQYF. The rearrangement joins TRBV9 to TRBJ2-5; 9 bases fit TRBD2. The CDR3 runs 15 residues. J gave up 3 bases and V 0 bases, and 3 bases lay outside the gene matches. The V gene's germline CDR1 is SGDLS and CDR2 YYNGEE.